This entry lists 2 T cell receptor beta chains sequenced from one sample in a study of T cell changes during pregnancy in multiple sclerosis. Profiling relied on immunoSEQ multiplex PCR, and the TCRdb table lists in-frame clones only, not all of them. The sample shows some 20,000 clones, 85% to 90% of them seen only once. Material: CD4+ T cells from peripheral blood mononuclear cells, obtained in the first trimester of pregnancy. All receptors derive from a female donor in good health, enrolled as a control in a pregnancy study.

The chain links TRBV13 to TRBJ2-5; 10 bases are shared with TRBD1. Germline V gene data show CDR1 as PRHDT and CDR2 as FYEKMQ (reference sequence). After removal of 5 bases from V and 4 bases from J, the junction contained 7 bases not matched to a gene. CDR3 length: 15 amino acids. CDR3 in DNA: TGTGCCAGCAGCCCACGGCGGACAGGGGGAGAGACCCAGTACTTC. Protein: CASSPRRTGGETQYF.

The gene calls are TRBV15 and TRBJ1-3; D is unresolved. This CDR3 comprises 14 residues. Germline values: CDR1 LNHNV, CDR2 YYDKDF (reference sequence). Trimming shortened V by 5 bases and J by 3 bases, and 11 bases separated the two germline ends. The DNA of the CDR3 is TGTGCCACCAGCCCAAAGGGAGTTGGAAACACCATATATTTT. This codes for CATSPKGVGNTIYF.